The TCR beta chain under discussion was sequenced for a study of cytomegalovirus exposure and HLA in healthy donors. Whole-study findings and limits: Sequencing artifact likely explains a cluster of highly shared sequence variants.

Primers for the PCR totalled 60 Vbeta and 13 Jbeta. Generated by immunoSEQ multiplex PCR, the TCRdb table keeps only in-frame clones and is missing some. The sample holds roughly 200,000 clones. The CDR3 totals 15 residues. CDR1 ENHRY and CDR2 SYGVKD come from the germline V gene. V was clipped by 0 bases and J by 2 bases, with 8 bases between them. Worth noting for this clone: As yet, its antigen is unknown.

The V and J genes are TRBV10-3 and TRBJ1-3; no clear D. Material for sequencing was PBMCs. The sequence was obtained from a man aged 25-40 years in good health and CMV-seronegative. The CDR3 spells CAISESGGTGNTIYF. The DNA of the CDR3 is TGTGCCATCAGTGAGTCGGGAGGGACTGGAAACACCATATATTTT.